Listed here are 32 T cell receptor beta chains from one sample, sequenced in a study of blood T cells in healthy people across ages. Combining a sample-barcoded 5' primer with a J-beta primer mix, a second PCR ran for 7 to 11 cycles. TCRdb reprocessed the 5' RACE reads via MiXCR and lists one record per CDR3 protein. The sample lists fewer than 750,000 distinct CDR3 sequences; over 40% were seen once. Sequencing used blood. The receptors were sampled from a woman aged 80 or older in good health.

The chain combines TRBV20-1 with TRBJ1-1; D remains unclear. Per germline, CDR1 DFQATT and CDR2 SNEGSKA (reference sequence). The CDR3 has 14 residues. The V and J ends lost 2 bases and 0 bases respectively, with 10 bases between them. The CDR3 region is CSARTGSVNTEAFF. The CDR3 bases are TGCAGTGCTAGAACGGGCAGCGTGAACACTGAAGCTTTCTTT.

This clonotype was seen at least ten times. This chain joins TRBV20-1 and TRBJ2-1; 7 nucleotides align to TRBD2. The CDR3 spans 14 residues. V dropped 4 bases and J dropped 7; count of bases not matched to a gene: 10. The germline V gene has CDR1 DFQATT and CDR2 SNEGSKA (reference sequence). The CDR3 DNA sequence: TGCAGTGCTATTGCGGGAGATTTTCGGAATGAGCAGTTCTTC. Its translation: CSAIAGDFRNEQFF.

This clonotype was counted at least ten times. The V gene is TRBV5-1, the J gene TRBJ2-1, with TRBD2 matching over 7 bases. Germline CDR1 SGHRS, CDR2 YFSETQ. V was clipped by 2 bases and J by 1 base; unmatched bases: 6. This CDR3 has 16 residues. CDR3 protein: CASSLLAPVSYNEQFF. CDR3 DNA: TGCGCCAGCAGCTTACTAGCGCCCGTTTCCTACAATGAGCAGTTCTTC.

The chain is built from TRBV6-1 and TRBJ2-1, with 11 bases identical to TRBD2. The CDR3 is made up of 14 amino acids. CDR1 and CDR2 (germline): MNHNS, SASEGT. The J segment lost 8 bases and the V segment lost 7 bases, leaving 7 bases of the junction unmatched. The CDR3 spells CASKGTSGGHEQFF. In nucleotides, the CDR3 is TGTGCCAGCAAAGGTACTAGCGGGGGCCATGAGCAGTTCTTC.

The rearrangement uses TRBV24-1 and TRBJ2-2; 9 positions match TRBD2. V was pared by 4 bases and J by 1 base, with 3 bases of the junction left unmatched. CDR1 KGHDR and CDR2 SFDVKD come from the germline V gene. The CDR3 covers 16 residues. The CDR3 protein is CATSDQAGGNTGELFF. The CDR3 DNA is TGTGCCACCAGTGACCAAGCGGGGGGGAACACCGGGGAGCTGTTTTTT.

This clonotype was seen at least ten times. The V call is TRBV11-2, the J call TRBJ2-3; D call uncertain. Germline V lookup: CDR1 SGHAT, CDR2 FQNNGV. This CDR3 comprises 13 residues. The V end lost 2 bases, the J end lost 4 bases, and 7 bases lay between the germline ends. The CDR3 region is CASSLLVPDTQYF. CDR3 in DNA: TGTGCCAGCAGCTTACTCGTTCCAGATACGCAGTATTTT. Variable domain in full (rest from reference TRBV11-2 and TRBJ2-3): EAGVAQSPRYKIIEKRQSVAFWCNPISGHATLYWYQQILGQGPKLLIQFQNNGVVDDSQLPKDRFSAERLKGVDSTLKIQPAKLEDSAVYLCASSLLVPDTQYFGPGTRLTVL.

The chain uses TRBV3-1 and TRBJ2-1; D not certain. Trimming cost V 0 bases and J 9 bases, with 15 bases left between them. Germline values: CDR1 LGHDT, CDR2 YNNKEL (reference sequence). CDR3 length: 15 residues. CDR3 in DNA: TGTGCCAGCAGCCAAGATGTCAGGAGATCGGGTGAGCAGTTCTTC. Protein: CASSQDVRRSGEQFF.

The chain uses TRBV30 and TRBJ2-1; D may be TRBD1 (6 bases). The CDR3 is made up of 11 amino acids. The V gene lost 5 bases and the J gene lost 4 bases, with 6 bases spanning the gap. In germline, CDR1 is GTSNPN, CDR2 SVGIG (reference sequence). The CDR3 DNA is TGTGCCTGGGGACAGTACAATGAGCAGTTCTTC. Translation: CAWGQYNEQFF.

The chain carries TRBV6-5 and TRBJ2-3, with 14 bases aligning to TRBD2. The CDR3 sequence is 18 residues long. The germline V gene has CDR1 MNHEY and CDR2 SVGAGI. With V trimmed by 2 bases and J by 7 bases, 11 bases remained unmatched. CDR3 loop: CASSYTRPGLAGGNTQYF. Here the CDR3 DNA reads TGTGCCAGCAGTTACACCAGGCCCGGACTAGCGGGAGGTAATACGCAGTATTTT.

This clonotype showed up just a few times. The chain recombines TRBV10-3 with TRBJ2-5; no clear D gene. The germline gives CDR1 ENHRY, CDR2 SYGVKD. The germline V and J ends were trimmed by 8 bases and 11 bases, with 21 bases remaining between them. CDR3 length equals 13 residues. CDR3 protein: CAIRTASGNEQYF. Here the CDR3 DNA reads TGTGCCATCCGGACCGCCTCAGGCAATGAGCAGTACTTC.

This clonotype was found many times. V and J are TRBV12-3 or TRBV12-4 and TRBJ2-3; weak D call: TRBD1 (5 bases). This CDR3 contains 14 residues. V lost 6 bases and J 3 bases, leaving 13 bases between the germline ends. CDR3 amino acids: CASRAGKGTDTQYF. Here the CDR3 DNA reads TGTGCCAGCAGAGCAGGCAAGGGGACAGATACGCAGTATTTT.

The rearrangement joins TRBV7-2 to TRBJ1-6; D might be TRBD1 (6 bases). V was clipped by 5 bases and J by 6 bases, with 8 bases between them. CDR1 SGHTA and CDR2 FQGNSA come from the germline V gene. This CDR3 contains 13 residues. CDR3 sequence: CASSGQPNSPLHF. CDR3 coding DNA: TGTGCCAGCAGCGGACAGCCTAATTCACCCCTCCACTTT.

This chain joins TRBV7-8 and TRBJ1-4; no definite D call. CDR3 length: 15 residues. Looked up from germline, CDR1 is SGHVS and CDR2 is FQNEAQ. The V end was cut by 5 bases, the J end by 8 bases, with 18 bases between. The CDR3 here is CASSPWTAVWEKLFF. As DNA, the CDR3 is TGTGCCAGCAGCCCTTGGACGGCCGTTTGGGAAAAACTGTTTTTT.

Of note for this clonotype: A much larger clone lies one base from this, so it may be a read error. The rearrangement links TRBV4-2 to TRBJ2-7, with unresolved D. There are 12 residues in the CDR3. Germline V lookup: CDR1 LGHNA, CDR2 YNFKEQ. DNA of the CDR3: TGTGCCAGCATCCAAGAATCTCGCGTTCAGTACTTC. It yields the protein CASIQESRVQYF.

This chain connects TRBV12-3 or TRBV12-4 to TRBJ1-2, with D maybe TRBD1 (6 bases). The CDR3 runs to 13 residues. The ends were cut back, 3 bases at V and 8 bases at J, with 13 bases in the middle. DNA for the CDR3: TGTGCCAGCAGTTTGTCGGGGGGCCGGGGCTACACCTTC. It specifies CASSLSGGRGYTF.

The J gene is TRBJ1-2, the V gene TRBV12-3 or TRBV12-4, with 9 bases identical to TRBD1. This CDR3 is 14 amino acids long. V shed 7 bases, J shed 10 bases, and the junction held 13 bases outside the gene matches. The CDR3 is CASTNLQGASDYTF. The CDR3, as DNA: TGTGCCAGCACCAACTTACAGGGGGCGAGTGACTACACCTTC.

The chain uses TRBV5-1 and TRBJ2-1; D is unclear. Germline V gene sequence: CDR1 SGHRS, CDR2 YFSETQ. The CDR3 is made up of 13 amino acids. V was clipped by 4 bases and J by 6 bases, with 11 bases between them. The CDR3 protein is CASSHEVSNEQFF. In nucleotides, the CDR3 is TGCGCCAGCAGCCACGAGGTGAGCAATGAGCAGTTCTTC.

The CDR3: CSARGGQPQHF. In DNA form, the CDR3 reads TGCAGTGCTAGGGGGGGCCAGCCCCAGCATTTT. This chain joins TRBV20-1 and TRBJ1-5; tentatively, D is TRBD1 (6 bases). The ends were cut back, 3 bases at V and 7 bases at J, with 7 bases in the middle. The CDR3 sequence is 11 residues long. Germline lookup yields CDR1 DFQATT and CDR2 SNEGSKA (reference sequence).

This clonotype was counted ten times or more. CDR3 residues: CASSLVGGVGEQYF. In DNA form, the CDR3 reads TGCGCCAGCAGCTTGGTGGGGGGAGTTGGTGAGCAGTACTTC. The rearrangement uses TRBV5-1 and TRBJ2-7, with a possible D match to TRBD2 (6 bases). Trimming removed 0 bases from V and 7 bases from J, with 14 bases in between. This CDR3 spans 14 amino acids. Germline CDR1 SGHRS, CDR2 YFSETQ.

The chain couples TRBV12-3 or TRBV12-4 to TRBJ2-5; 9 nucleotides agree with TRBD2. The V segment lost 6 bases and the J segment 2 bases; nucleotides outside the gene matches: 7. This CDR3 is built from 15 residues. CDR3: CASRSSGVQQETQYF. As DNA, the CDR3 is TGTGCCAGCAGATCTAGCGGGGTTCAACAAGAGACCCAGTACTTC.

This clonotype was observed many times. The chain couples TRBV15 to TRBJ2-3; 8 nucleotides agree with TRBD2. Looked up from germline, CDR1 is LNHNV and CDR2 is YYDKDF (reference sequence). J lost 3 bases, V lost 5 bases, and 10 bases had no gene match. The CDR3 loop spans 16 amino acids. CDR3 protein: CATSYRRAGGTDTQYF. CDR3 bases: TGTGCCACCAGCTACCGTAGGGCGGGGGGAACAGATACGCAGTATTTT.

Only a few counts were recorded for this clonotype. The V gene is TRBV7-2, the J gene TRBJ1-6; weak D call: TRBD1 (5 bases). V shed 4 bases and J shed 7 bases, with 11 bases lying between them. Germline V gene lookup returns CDR1 SGHTA and CDR2 FQGNSA. The length of the CDR3 is 14 residues. The DNA for the CDR3 is TGTGCCAGCAGCTCCAGGGAACGGAATTCACCCCTCCACTTT. Protein: CASSSRERNSPLHF.

Regarding this clonotype: This may come from a read error, since a much larger clone is one base off. As DNA, the CDR3 is TGTGCCAGCAGCTTAGACGAGCGGGAGACGCAGGAGCAGTACTTC. It is translated as CASSLDERETQEQYF. The chain recombines TRBV7-9 with TRBJ2-7; 8 bases agree with TRBD2. This CDR3 comprises 15 residues. V was pared by 1 base and J by 7 bases, with 9 bases of the junction left unmatched. Germline V gene lookup returns CDR1 SEHNR and CDR2 FQNEAQ (reference sequence).

This chain links TRBV20-1 with TRBJ2-7; 8 bases are a match to TRBD1. Trimming removed 4 bases from V and 2 bases from J; junction bases left unmatched: 13. Germline V gene data show CDR1 as DFQATT and CDR2 as SNEGSKA (reference sequence). The CDR3 runs 16 residues. CDR3 DNA: TGCAGTGCTAAGACCGTTACAGGGGGTCACCCCTACGAGCAGTACTTC. Its translation is CSAKTVTGGHPYEQYF.

The rearrangement links TRBV3-1 to TRBJ1-2; D is unclear. The germline gives CDR1 LGHDT, CDR2 YNNKEL (reference sequence). This CDR3 is 14 amino acids long. V was cut by 4 bases and J by 8 bases, with 17 bases left in between. CDR3 sequence reads: CASSRTTRRAGYTF. The CDR3 nucleotides read TGTGCCAGCAGCCGCACCACCCGACGAGCGGGCTACACCTTC.

This clonotype was detected only a few times. V and J are TRBV29-1 and TRBJ2-2; D perhaps matches TRBD2 (5 bases). Germline V gene sequence: CDR1 SQVTM, CDR2 ANQGSEA. The CDR3 has 14 residues. CDR3 protein: CSALRGSYTGELFF. The CDR3, as DNA: TGCAGTGCCCTCAGAGGGAGTTACACCGGGGAGCTGTTTTTT.

The chain combines TRBV2 with TRBJ2-7; D might be TRBD1 (6 bases). Germline values: CDR1 SNHLY, CDR2 FYNNEI. V was pared by 4 bases and J by 3 bases, with 13 bases between. The CDR3 loop spans 14 amino acids. CDR3 sequence reads: CASSVLRGHYEQYF. CDR3 sequence (DNA): TGTGCCAGCAGTGTTCTTCGGGGACACTACGAGCAGTACTTC.

The chain joins TRBV2 to TRBJ2-7, with D possibly being TRBD1 (6 bases). V lost 6 bases and J 2 bases, leaving 14 bases between the germline ends. This CDR3 comprises 14 residues. Per the germline V gene, CDR1 is SNHLY and CDR2 is FYNNEI. In nucleotides, the CDR3 is TGTGCCAGCAGCCCCCGGGACATCCCCTACGAGCAGTACTTC. This encodes CASSPRDIPYEQYF.

This chain connects TRBV20-1 to TRBJ1-6, with a weak D call TRBD1 (5 bases). Trimming stripped 5 bases from V and 10 bases from J, with 15 bases between. The CDR3 totals 13 residues. Germline CDR1 reads DFQATT; CDR2 reads SNEGSKA (reference sequence). Here the CDR3 reads CSAPTGGNSPLHF. In DNA form, the CDR3 reads TGCAGTGCTCCAACAGGAGGGAACTCACCCCTCCACTTT.

This clonotype was recorded many times. The rearrangement uses TRBV28 and TRBJ1-5; 8 bases agree with TRBD1. The CDR3 extends over 14 amino acids. Germline trimming cut 6 bases from V and 1 base from J; bases unmatched to any gene: 2. Looked up from germline, CDR1 is MDHEN and CDR2 is SYDVKM. The CDR3 here is CASSRDRSNQPQHF. In DNA form, the CDR3 reads TGTGCCAGCAGCCGGGACAGGAGCAATCAGCCCCAGCATTTT.

This clonotype was detected only once. The chain uses TRBV7-9 and TRBJ2-1; D is tentatively TRBD1 or TRBD2 (5 bases each). Germline lookup yields CDR1 SEHNR and CDR2 FQNEAQ (reference sequence). The V gene lost 11 bases and the J gene lost 8 bases, with 16 bases spanning the gap. This CDR3 has 12 residues. The CDR3 sequence is CASRGIGDEQFF. The CDR3 DNA follows: TGTGCCTCCCGGGGAATAGGGGATGAGCAGTTCTTC.

The gene calls are TRBV4-2 and TRBJ2-1; 8 bases fit TRBD2. CDR3 length: 17 residues. The germline gives CDR1 LGHNA, CDR2 YNFKEQ. J lost 2 bases, V lost 0 bases, and 6 bases had no gene match. The CDR3 here is CASSQDLLADAYNEQFF. CDR3 nucleotide sequence: TGTGCCAGCAGCCAAGACCTACTAGCGGATGCCTACAATGAGCAGTTCTTC.